These 20 T cell receptor beta chains originate from one sample sequenced in a study of OX40 agonist ivuxolimab in advanced cancers. The repertoire was sequenced with immunoSEQ multiplex PCR; TCRdb's copy has only in-frame clones and lacks some. The sample records 98,000 or so clones, about 86% being singletons. The specimen comprised CD4+ or CD8+ T cells sorted from blood, sampled in a trial of the OX40 agonist ivuxolimab. The receptors were gathered from an adult with an advanced solid tumor such as melanoma, head and neck, liver or kidney cancer.

The chain has TRBV6-6 and TRBJ2-7; D gene unclear. CDR1 and CDR2 (germline): MNHNY, SVGAGI (reference sequence). Trimming took 2 bases from V and 7 from J, leaving 12 bases between them. The CDR3 totals 13 residues. The CDR3 reads CASSYEKGSEQYF. In DNA form, the CDR3 reads TGTGCCAGCAGTTACGAGAAGGGTAGTGAGCAGTACTTC.

The V and J genes are TRBV7-2 and TRBJ1-4; D uncertain. Trimming removed 2 bases from V and 4 bases from J, with 8 bases in between. Germline V gene data show CDR1 as SGHTA and CDR2 as FQGNSA. The CDR3 spans 14 residues. The CDR3 protein is CASSLHGNNEKLFF. CDR3 in DNA: TGTGCCAGCAGCTTACATGGAAATAATGAAAAACTGTTTTTT.

This clone was seen a single time. The rearrangement uses TRBV5-4 and TRBJ1-3; no reliable D call. Trimming took 0 bases from V and 0 from J, leaving 10 bases between them. This CDR3 is 16 amino acids long. Germline V gene lookup returns CDR1 SGHNT and CDR2 YYREEE (reference sequence). The CDR3 region has the DNA TGTGCCAGCAGCTTGGCCGGGCTAGACTCTGGAAACACCATATATTTT. Its protein is CASSLAGLDSGNTIYF.

The rearrangement links TRBV19 to TRBJ1-5; D remains ambiguous. This CDR3 is 15 amino acids long. Trimming removed 5 bases at V and 3 bases at J, with 14 bases between. The V gene's germline CDR1 is LNHDA and CDR2 SQIVND (reference sequence). CDR3 DNA: TGTGCCAGTAGTGGGAGGCCCGATCTCAATCAGCCCCAGCATTTT. It yields the protein CASSGRPDLNQPQHF.

In its sample, this clone was seen once. CDR3 bases: TGTGCCAGCAGCCCAAGCCAGGGTTCCTACGAGCAGTACTTC. Its translation is CASSPSQGSYEQYF. The chain joins TRBV5-4 to TRBJ2-7, with D tentatively TRBD1 (5 bases). The CDR3 extends over 14 amino acids. V lost 4 bases to trimming and J lost 1 base, with 12 bases between them. Germline V gene sequence: CDR1 SGHNT, CDR2 YYREEE (reference sequence). The variable domain in full, with the rest retrieved from reference TRBV5-4 and TRBJ2-7, is ETGVTQSPTHLIKTRGQQVTLRCSSQSGHNTVSWYQQALGQGPQFIFQYYREEENGRGNFPPRFSGLQFPNYSSELNVNALELDDSALYLCASSPSQGSYEQYFGPGTRLTVT.

The chain is built from TRBV27 and TRBJ2-1; the match to TRBD2 covers 16 bases. CDR1 MNHEY and CDR2 SMNVEV come from the germline V gene (reference sequence). The CDR3 has 18 amino acids. The J segment lost 4 bases and the V segment lost 4 bases, leaving 7 bases of the junction unmatched. The CDR3 sequence is CASSSAGLAGGWYNEQFF. DNA of the CDR3: TGTGCCAGCAGTTCCGCGGGACTAGCGGGGGGGTGGTACAATGAGCAGTTCTTC.

This chain uses TRBV7-2 with TRBJ1-2, with 7 bases aligning to TRBD1. This CDR3 region has 15 residues. V shed 3 bases, J shed 2 bases, and the junction held 6 bases outside the gene matches. Germline loops: CDR1 SGHTA, CDR2 FQGNSA. This chain's CDR3 is CASSFRNRGNYGYTF. The CDR3 DNA sequence: TGTGCCAGCAGCTTTCGGAACAGGGGAAACTATGGCTACACCTTC.

The rearrangement joins TRBV6-5 to TRBJ2-4; 11 bases match TRBD2. Germline CDR1 and CDR2: MNHEY and SVGAGI. This CDR3 contains 15 residues. J was trimmed by 6 bases and V by 6 bases; bases with no gene match: 7. In nucleotides, the CDR3 is TGTGCCAGCAGCATAGCGGGGGGGTCTGGAAACATTCAGTACTTC. It encodes CASSIAGGSGNIQYF.

The chain employs TRBV20-1 and TRBJ1-1; D unclear. Germline V CDR1 and CDR2: DFQATT, SNEGSKA (reference sequence). The ends were cut back, 7 bases at V and 0 bases at J, with 6 bases in the middle. The CDR3 has 11 amino acids. The CDR3 loop is CSGNMNTEAFF. The CDR3 nucleotides are TGCAGTGGCAATATGAACACTGAAGCTTTCTTT.

V usage is TRBV6-5 and J usage is TRBJ1-3; D unresolved. Per the germline V gene, CDR1 is MNHEY and CDR2 is SVGAGI. Trimming took 6 bases from V and 4 from J, leaving 13 bases between them. This CDR3 has 14 amino acids. The CDR3 DNA is TGTGCCAGCAGCGACCCTATTGGCGGAAACACCATATATTTT. Its protein product is CASSDPIGGNTIYF.

CDR3: CASSQGTGQGISGANVLTF. As DNA, the CDR3 is TGCGCCAGCAGCCAAGGCACGGGACAGGGGATATCTGGGGCCAACGTCCTGACTTTC. V and J are TRBV4-1 and TRBJ2-6; 10 bases are shared with TRBD1. Germline CDR1 is MGHRA and CDR2 is YSYEKL. This CDR3 contains 19 residues. The V and J ends lost 1 base and 1 base, in that order; junction bases with no gene match: 7.

The rearrangement uses TRBV12-5 and TRBJ2-7, with a possible D match to TRBD1 (6 bases). The germline V gene encodes CDR1 LGHNT and CDR2 FRNRAP. The CDR3 covers 15 residues. V lost 4 bases to trimming and J lost 2 bases, with 15 bases between them. The CDR3 sequence is CASGSMTGSAYEQYF. In nucleotides, the CDR3 is TGTGCTAGTGGTTCGATGACAGGAAGTGCCTACGAGCAGTACTTC.

The rearrangement uses TRBV19 and TRBJ2-1, with 9 bases fitting TRBD1. Germline CDR1 reads LNHDA; CDR2 reads SQIVND (reference sequence). The ends lost 6 bases at V and 7 bases at J; junction bases unmatched: 4. The CDR3 has 13 amino acids. The CDR3 is CASRKQGANEQFF. The CDR3 coding sequence is TGTGCCAGTAGAAAACAGGGGGCTAATGAGCAGTTCTTC.

The chain recombines TRBV9 with TRBJ2-3; no clear D. The CDR3 sequence is 14 residues long. Germline V lookup: CDR1 SGDLS, CDR2 YYNGEE. V was clipped by 3 bases and J by 1 base, with 9 bases between them. This chain's CDR3 is CASSARHGTDTQYF. As DNA, the CDR3 is TGTGCCAGCAGCGCCCGACACGGCACAGATACGCAGTATTTT.

This chain joins TRBV9 and TRBJ2-2, with 9 bases matching TRBD2. V gave up 4 bases and J gave up 6 bases; unmatched junction bases: 7. The CDR3 contains 15 residues. Germline values: CDR1 SGDLS, CDR2 YYNGEE. The CDR3 reads CASSPRTSAAGELFF. The DNA of the CDR3 is TGTGCCAGCAGCCCCCGGACTAGCGCGGCCGGGGAGCTGTTTTTT.

The V gene is TRBV6-6, the J gene TRBJ2-7; possibly TRBD1 for D (5 bases). V was pared by 4 bases and J by 5 bases, with 18 bases between. The CDR3 contains 15 residues. The germline CDR1 and CDR2 sequences are MNHNY and SVGAGI (reference sequence). The CDR3 DNA is TGTGCCAGCAGTTGGGCAGGGATCGGAAGGGACGAGCAGTACTTC. Translating it yields CASSWAGIGRDEQYF.

This clone has a handful of counts. The chain has TRBV19 and TRBJ1-2; D perhaps matches TRBD1 (5 bases). CDR3 length: 12 amino acids. Germline loops: CDR1 LNHDA, CDR2 SQIVND (reference sequence). V shed 6 bases and J shed 4 bases, with 9 bases lying between them. CDR3 in DNA: TGTGCCAGTAGAGGGGAGCTCTATGGCTACACCTTC. This codes for CASRGELYGYTF.

The chain joins TRBV5-5 to TRBJ1-6; possible D gene TRBD1, 6 bases. The CDR3 runs 14 residues. Germline V gene lookup returns CDR1 SGHKS and CDR2 YYEKEE (reference sequence). The V and J ends lost 4 bases and 4 bases respectively, with 9 bases between them. The CDR3 loop reads CASSTQGYNSPLHF. The DNA for the CDR3 is TGTGCCAGCAGCACACAGGGTTATAATTCACCCCTCCACTTT.

V usage is TRBV6-6 and J usage is TRBJ1-4; D is possibly TRBD1 (6 bases). Germline V lookup: CDR1 MNHNY, CDR2 SVGAGI (reference sequence). The V gene lost 8 bases and the J gene lost 7 bases, with 17 bases spanning the gap. The CDR3 has 14 amino acids. The CDR3: CASGPPDRGEKLFF. CDR3 in DNA: TGTGCCAGCGGACCCCCGGACAGAGGTGAAAAACTGTTTTTT.

The chain has TRBV30 and TRBJ2-7; D unresolved. Trimming cost V 3 bases and J 0 bases, with 12 bases left between them. The CDR3 has 14 amino acids. CDR1 and CDR2 from the germline V gene are GTSNPN and SVGIG (reference sequence). CDR3 residues: CAWSDTTSSYEQYF. In DNA form, the CDR3 reads TGTGCCTGGAGCGACACCACGAGCTCCTACGAGCAGTACTTC.